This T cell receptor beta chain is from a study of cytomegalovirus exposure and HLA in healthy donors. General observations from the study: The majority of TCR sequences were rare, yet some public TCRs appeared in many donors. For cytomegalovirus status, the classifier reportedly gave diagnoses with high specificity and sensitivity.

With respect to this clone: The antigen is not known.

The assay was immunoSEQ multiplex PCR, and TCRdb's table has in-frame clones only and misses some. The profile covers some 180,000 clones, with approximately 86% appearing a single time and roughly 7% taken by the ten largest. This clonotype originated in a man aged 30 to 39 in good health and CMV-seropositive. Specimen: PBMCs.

The CDR3: CASSPTGGAAEAFF. The CDR3 coding sequence is TGCGCCAGCAGCCCGACAGGGGGCGCGGCTGAAGCTTTCTTT. The gene calls are TRBV5-1 and TRBJ1-1; 10 nucleotides match TRBD1. The length of the CDR3 is 14 residues. Germline trimming cut 4 bases from V and 6 bases from J; bases unmatched to any gene: 6. CDR1 SGHRS and CDR2 YFSETQ come from the germline V gene.